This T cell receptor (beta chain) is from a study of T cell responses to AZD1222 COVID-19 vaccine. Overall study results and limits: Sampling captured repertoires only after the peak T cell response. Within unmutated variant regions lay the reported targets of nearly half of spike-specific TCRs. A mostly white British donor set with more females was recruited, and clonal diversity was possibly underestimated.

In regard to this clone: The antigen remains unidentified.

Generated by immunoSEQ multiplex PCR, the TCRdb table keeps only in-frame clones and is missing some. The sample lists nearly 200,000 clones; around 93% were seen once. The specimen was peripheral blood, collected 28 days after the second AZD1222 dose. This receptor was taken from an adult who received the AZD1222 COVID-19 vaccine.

The CDR3 region has the DNA TGTGCCAGCAGCCGTACAGCCCCCCCGGAGCAGTTCTTC. It encodes CASSRTAPPEQFF. The V call is TRBV12-3 or TRBV12-4, the J call TRBJ2-1; D not resolved. This CDR3 region has 13 residues. V was shortened by 6 bases and J by 10 bases, with 16 bases between the two germline ends.